This TCR beta chain was observed in a study of glioma-infiltrating T cells after dendritic cell vaccination. Study context: Patients received three intradermal dendritic cell vaccine injections at biweekly intervals. Study outcomes and limitations: Longer survival after dendritic cell vaccination followed higher pretreatment TIL content. Complete blood and tumor specimen sets were limited to few patients.

Time point given: after dendritic cell vaccination, including at tumor progression/relapse. Selection required adequate fresh-frozen tumor tissue plus more than two years' survival data. This clone occurred a few times. Its specificity is unknown. The data were produced by immunoSEQ multiplex PCR, yet TCRdb's version contains in-frame clones alone and is incomplete. The table includes 70,000 to 90,000 clones, around four fifths detected once. Trimming at V came to 4 bases and at J to 8 bases, leaving 10 bases not matched to a gene. The CDR3 runs to 14 residues. The V gene's germline CDR1 is MNHNS and CDR2 SASEGT.

Sequencing was performed on blood, taken after dendritic cell vaccination. The chain links TRBV6-1 to TRBJ1-2; 7 bases agree with TRBD1. This receptor was obtained from a human donor with glioblastoma. CDR3 region: CASSAGGTVSGYTF. The CDR3 DNA follows: TGTGCCAGCAGTGCGGGGGGGACAGTGTCCGGCTACACCTTC.